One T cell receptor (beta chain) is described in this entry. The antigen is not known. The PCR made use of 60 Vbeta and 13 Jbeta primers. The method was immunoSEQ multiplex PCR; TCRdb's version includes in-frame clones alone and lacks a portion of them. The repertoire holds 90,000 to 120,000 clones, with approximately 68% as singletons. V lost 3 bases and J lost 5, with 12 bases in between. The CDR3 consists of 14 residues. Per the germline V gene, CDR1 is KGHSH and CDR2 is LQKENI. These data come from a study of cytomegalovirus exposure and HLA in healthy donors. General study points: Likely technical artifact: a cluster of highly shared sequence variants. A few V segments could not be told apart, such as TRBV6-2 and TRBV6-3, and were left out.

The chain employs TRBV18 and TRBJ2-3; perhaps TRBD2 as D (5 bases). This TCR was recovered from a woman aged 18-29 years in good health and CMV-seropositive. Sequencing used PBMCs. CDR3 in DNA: TGTGCCAGCTCACCGAGGGCTGGCCTAGATACGCAGTATTTT. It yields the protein CASSPRAGLDTQYF.